This T cell receptor beta chain was sequenced in a study of T cell repertoires in cytomegalovirus infection (dated by TCRdb to between 2018 and 2020). A note on the overall study: Donor HLA type was relevant to the analysis, as public TCR beta signatures indicated carriage of CMV infection together with the matching HLA type.

Overall study results and their limits: The ex vivo response was dominated by HLA-C-restricted CMV-specific TCR beta clonotypes, which also provided the single most frequent clonotype in two of eight donors. Carriers of CMV infection plus the relevant HLA type were discriminated by the cumulative frequency of public TCR beta family members in the study cohort and in an independent roughly 370-donor cohort.

Points on this clonotype: The clone's antigen remains unknown. Base qualities are not recorded, but no much larger clone differs from it by a single base.

The instrument was an Illumina HiSeq 1500. TCRdb itself trimmed the public reads at Q25 with fastp, ran MiXCR and retained productive beta chains. Each record represents a unique CDR3 protein, reported with the most common genes and DNA among its rows. For this sample there are 680,000 or so distinct CDR3 sequences; about a third appear just once. Roughly 2.8% of the sample goes to the ten largest clones. CDR1 and CDR2 (PRHDT, FYEKMQ) derive from the germline V gene (reference sequence). The CDR3 covers 16 residues, taking in both the cysteine and the phenylalanine. Just CDR3 DNA is preserved here, 48 bases in frame from base 1. Trimming at the junction amounts to 5 bases on V and 0 bases on J, and the germline ends lie 16 bases apart.

The specimen was PBMCs. This clonotype was sampled from a human donor in good health (CMV status not recorded). Some clones in this sample may be carry-over from other donors' samples. The rearrangement combines TRBV13 with TRBJ1-1; TRBD1 is a weak D gene call, 6 bases matching. The CDR3 has the sequence CASSPPGGAMNTEAFF. The nucleotides read TGTGCCAGCAGCCCCCCCGGGGGGGCAATGAACACTGAAGCTTTCTTT.